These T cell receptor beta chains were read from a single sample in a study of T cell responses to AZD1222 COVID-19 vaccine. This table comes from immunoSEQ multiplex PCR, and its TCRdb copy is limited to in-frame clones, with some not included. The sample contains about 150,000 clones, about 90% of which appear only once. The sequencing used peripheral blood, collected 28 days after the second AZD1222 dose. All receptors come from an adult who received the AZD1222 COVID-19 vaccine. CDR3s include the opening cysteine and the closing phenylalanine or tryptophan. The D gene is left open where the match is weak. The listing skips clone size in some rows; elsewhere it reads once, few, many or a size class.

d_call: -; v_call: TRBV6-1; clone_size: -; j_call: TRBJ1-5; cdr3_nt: TGTGCCAGCAGTGATGTGGGGAAACAGCCCCAGCATTTT; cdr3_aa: CASSDVGKQPQHF
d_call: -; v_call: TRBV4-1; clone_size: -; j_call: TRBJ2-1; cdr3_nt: TGCGCCAGCAGCCACCCCGGCGACAGGAGCTCCTACAATGAGCAGTTCTTC; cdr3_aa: CASSHPGDRSSYNEQFF
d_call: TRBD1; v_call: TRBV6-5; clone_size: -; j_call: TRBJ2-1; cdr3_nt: TGTGCCAGCCACCGGGACAGGGTTTTCAATGAGCAGTTCTTC; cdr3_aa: CASHRDRVFNEQFF
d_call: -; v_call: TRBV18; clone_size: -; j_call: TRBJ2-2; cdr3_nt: TGTGCCAGCTCACACGCGAGGACCACCGGGGAGCTGTTTTTT; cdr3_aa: CASSHARTTGELFF
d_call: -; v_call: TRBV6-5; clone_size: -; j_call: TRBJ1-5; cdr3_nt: TGTGCCAGCAGTCTACAGGGCGGCAATCAGCCCCAGCATTTT; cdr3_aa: CASSLQGGNQPQHF
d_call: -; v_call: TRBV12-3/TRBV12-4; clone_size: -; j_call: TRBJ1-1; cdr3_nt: TGTGCCAGCAGCTGGGACGGCAACACTGAAGCTTTCTTT; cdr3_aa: CASSWDGNTEAFF
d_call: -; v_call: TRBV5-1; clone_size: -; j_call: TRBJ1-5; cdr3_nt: TGCGCCAGCAGCTTGGGGGCAGGGAACCAGCCCCAGCATTTT; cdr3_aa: CASSLGAGNQPQHF
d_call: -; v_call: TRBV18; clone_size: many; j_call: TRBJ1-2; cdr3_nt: TGTGCCAGCTCACCAGAAGTTGACAGTCCTTATGGCTACACCTTC; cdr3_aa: CASSPEVDSPYGYTF
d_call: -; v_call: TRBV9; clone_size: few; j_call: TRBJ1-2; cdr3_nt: TGTGCCAGCAGCGCGGCGGGGGGCTACACCTTC; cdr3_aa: CASSAAGGYTF
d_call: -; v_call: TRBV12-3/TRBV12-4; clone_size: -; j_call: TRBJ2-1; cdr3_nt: TGTGCCAGCACCTCGGGACTTACCAATGAGCAGTTCTTC; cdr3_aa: CASTSGLTNEQFF
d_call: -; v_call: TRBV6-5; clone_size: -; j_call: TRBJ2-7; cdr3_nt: TGTGCCAGCAACAATGGGGCCAGCCACGAGCAGTACTTC; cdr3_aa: CASNNGASHEQYF
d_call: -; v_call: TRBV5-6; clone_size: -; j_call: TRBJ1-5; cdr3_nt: TGTGCCAGCAGAGAAGGGGGTAGCAATCAGCCCCAGCATTTT; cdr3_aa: CASREGGSNQPQHF
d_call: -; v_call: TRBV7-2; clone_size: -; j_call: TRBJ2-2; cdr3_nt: TGTGCCAGCAGCTTTTCCATCCCAAACACCGGGGAGCTGTTTTTT; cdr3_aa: CASSFSIPNTGELFF
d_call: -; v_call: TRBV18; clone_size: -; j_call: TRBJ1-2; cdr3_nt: TGTGCCAGCTCACCACGGGAGGGGATGTATGGCTACACCTTC; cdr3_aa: CASSPREGMYGYTF
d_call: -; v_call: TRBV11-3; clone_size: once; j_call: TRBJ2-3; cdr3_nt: TGTGCCAGCAGCTTAGTGGGAGATACGCAGTATTTT; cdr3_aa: CASSLVGDTQYF
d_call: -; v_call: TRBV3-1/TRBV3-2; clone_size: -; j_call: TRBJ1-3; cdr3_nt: TGTGCCAGCAGCCAAGATCCGGGGCCTGGAAACACCATATATTTT; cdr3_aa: CASSQDPGPGNTIYF
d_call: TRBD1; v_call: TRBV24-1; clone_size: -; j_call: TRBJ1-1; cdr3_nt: TGTGCCACCAGTGGTCGGTACAGGGGAGGCACTGAAGCTTTCTTT; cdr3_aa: CATSGRYRGGTEAFF
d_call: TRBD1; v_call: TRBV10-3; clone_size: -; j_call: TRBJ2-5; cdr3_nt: TGTGCCATCAGTGAGGGGACAGGGTTCCAAGAGACCCAGTACTTC; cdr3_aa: CAISEGTGFQETQYF
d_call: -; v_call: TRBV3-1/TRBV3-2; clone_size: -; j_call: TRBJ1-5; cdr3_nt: TGTGCCAGCAGCCTACAGGGAGGGAGACAGCCCCAGCATTTT; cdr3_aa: CASSLQGGRQPQHF
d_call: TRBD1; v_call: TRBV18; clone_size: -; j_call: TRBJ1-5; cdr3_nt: TGTGCCAGCTCACCCAGGGGGGATCAGCCCCAGCATTTT; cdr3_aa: CASSPRGDQPQHF
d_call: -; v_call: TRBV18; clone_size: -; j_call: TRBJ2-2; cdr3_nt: TGTGCCAGCTCACAACGGGGTCGGGGAGCCAACACCGGGGAGCTGTTTTTT; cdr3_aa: CASSQRGRGANTGELFF
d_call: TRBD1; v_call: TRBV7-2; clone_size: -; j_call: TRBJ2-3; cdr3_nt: TGTGCCAGCAGCAGGACAGGGGGCCTCACAGATACGCAGTATTTT; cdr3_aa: CASSRTGGLTDTQYF
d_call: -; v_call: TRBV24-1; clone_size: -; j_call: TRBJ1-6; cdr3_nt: TGTGCCACCAGTGATAAGGGAGGGCGAACATATAATTCACCCCTCCACTTT; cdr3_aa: CATSDKGGRTYNSPLHF
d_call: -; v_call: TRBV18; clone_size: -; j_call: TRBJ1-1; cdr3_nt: TGTGCCAGCTCAAGGCGGGACACTGAAGCTTTCTTT; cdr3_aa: CASSRRDTEAFF
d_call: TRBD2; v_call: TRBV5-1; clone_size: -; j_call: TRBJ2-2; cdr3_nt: TGCGCCAGCAGCCCCCTAGCGGCGGGGGTTTTAACCGGGGAGCTGTTTTTT; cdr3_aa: CASSPLAAGVLTGELFF
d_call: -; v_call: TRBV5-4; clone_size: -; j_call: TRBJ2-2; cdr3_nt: TGTGCCAGCAGCCACCAGAGGACCTTAGCCGGGGAGCTGTTTTTT; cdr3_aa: CASSHQRTLAGELFF
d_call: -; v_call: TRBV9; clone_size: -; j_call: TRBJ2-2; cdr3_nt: TGTGCCAGCAGCGCCCCCACGTTAAGGGGGGAGCTGTTTTTT; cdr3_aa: CASSAPTLRGELFF
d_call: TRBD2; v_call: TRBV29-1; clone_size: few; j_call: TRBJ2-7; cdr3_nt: TGCAGCGTTGAACTAGCGGGAGACTACGAGCAGTACTTC; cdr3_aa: CSVELAGDYEQYF
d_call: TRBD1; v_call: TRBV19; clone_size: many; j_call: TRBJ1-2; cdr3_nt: TGTGCCAGTAGTGAACAGGGGCGACGCTACACCTTC; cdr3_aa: CASSEQGRRYTF
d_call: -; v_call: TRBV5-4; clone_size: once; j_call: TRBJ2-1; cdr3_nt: TGTGCCAGCAGCAAGCTAACTGAGCAGTTCTTC; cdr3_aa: CASSKLTEQFF
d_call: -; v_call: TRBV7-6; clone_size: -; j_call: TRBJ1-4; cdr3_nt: TGTGCCAGCAGCTTAGAACCGGCCTACAATGAAAAACTGTTTTTT; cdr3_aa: CASSLEPAYNEKLFF
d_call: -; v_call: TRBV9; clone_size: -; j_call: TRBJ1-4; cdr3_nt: TGTGCCAGCAGCGTGAAGGGGAACGAAAAACTGTTTTTT; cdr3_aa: CASSVKGNEKLFF
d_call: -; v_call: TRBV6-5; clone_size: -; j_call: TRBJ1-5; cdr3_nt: TGTGCCAGCCACAGTTCCAATCAGCCCCAGCATTTT; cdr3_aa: CASHSSNQPQHF
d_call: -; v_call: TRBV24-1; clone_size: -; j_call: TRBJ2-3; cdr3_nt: TGTGCCACCAGTGATCCCGGGACGGCCCGTAACACAGATACGCAGTATTTT; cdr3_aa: CATSDPGTARNTDTQYF
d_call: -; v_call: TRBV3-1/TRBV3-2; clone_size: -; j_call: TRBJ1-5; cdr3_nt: TGTGCCAGCAGCCAAGTAGGTCAGCCCCAGCATTTT; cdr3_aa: CASSQVGQPQHF
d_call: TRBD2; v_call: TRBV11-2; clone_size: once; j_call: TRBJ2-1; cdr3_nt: TGTGCCAGCAGCCAGGGACTAGCGAGCAATGAGCAGTTCTTC; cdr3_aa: CASSQGLASNEQFF
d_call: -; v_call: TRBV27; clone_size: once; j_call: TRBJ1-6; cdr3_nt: TGTGCCAGCAGGGAAGCAGGGAGCTCCTATAATTCACCCCTCCACTTT; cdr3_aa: CASREAGSSYNSPLHF
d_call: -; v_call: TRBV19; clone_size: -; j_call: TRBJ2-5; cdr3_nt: TGTGCCAGTAGTAATAGGGTCGGAAACCAAGAGACCCAGTACTTC; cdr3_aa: CASSNRVGNQETQYF
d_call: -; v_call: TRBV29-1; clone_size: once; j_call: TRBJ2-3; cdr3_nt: TGCAGCGTTGAGTCTGACCCAGGGCCAGATACGCAGTATTTT; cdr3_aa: CSVESDPGPDTQYF
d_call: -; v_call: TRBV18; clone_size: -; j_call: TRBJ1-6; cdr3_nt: TGTGCCAGCTCACCCGGACAGACCTCACCCCTCCACTTT; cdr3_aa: CASSPGQTSPLHF